This entry features one TCR beta chain sequence. The record originates from a study of CDR3 diversity in severe acne. TCRdb called the PCR reads again in MiXCR, with one record for every CDR3 protein. The sample yields about 98,000 distinct CDR3 sequences, roughly half seen once. The sequence was obtained from a male donor with acne. Sequenced input: blood.

The CDR3 loop is CASSHGLGGETQYF. The CDR3 region has the DNA TGTGCCAGCAGCCACGGACTAGGTGGAGAGACCCAGTACTTC. The genes are TRBV9 and TRBJ2-5; 7 positions match TRBD2. From germline, CDR1 is SGDLS and CDR2 YYNGEE. V lost 4 bases to trimming and J lost 4 bases; unmatched junction nucleotides: 7. The CDR3 runs to 14 residues.